The source of this T cell receptor (beta chain) is a study of CD8 T cells in ankylosing spondylitis. TCRdb re-called the 5' RACE reads through MiXCR, storing one row per CDR3 protein. The table shows approximately 100,000 distinct CDR3 sequences, with around 24% occurring only once. This CDR3 has 15 residues. Trimming removed 2 bases at V and 2 bases at J, with 10 bases between. In germline, CDR1 is SGHAT, CDR2 FQNNGV. The TCR sequence derives from a male donor with ankylosing spondylitis. The chain couples TRBV11-2 to TRBJ2-1; a weak D match, TRBD1 (5 bases). Sequenced material: synovial fluid, either unsorted or a sorted T cell fraction (not recorded which). The CDR3 DNA reads as TGTGCCAGCAGCTTATCCGCAGGGCCCTACAATGAGCAGTTCTTC. Translating it yields CASSLSAGPYNEQFF.